This T cell receptor (beta chain) was documented in a study of identical twins. The V end was cut by 3 bases, the J end by 2 bases, with 17 bases between. The CDR3 is made up of 17 amino acids. CDR1 and CDR2 (germline): LGHNA, YNFKEQ. Notes on the study in general: For monozygotic twins, models underestimated out-of-frame TCR alpha sharing. The analysis was cross-sectional rather than longitudinal within donors.

TCRdb called the 5' RACE reads again in MiXCR, with one record for every CDR3 protein. The profile shows approximately 350,000 distinct CDR3 sequences, roughly an eighth of them singletons. The table lists this clonotype with many counts. The antigen is undetermined. Another study also made use of these data, one on yellow fever vaccine responses in identical twins. That source reports: As reported, the vaccine T cell response of twins seemed partly convergent and partly personalized.

This chain uses TRBV4-2 with TRBJ2-1, with TRBD1 as a possible D gene (6 bases). Sequences were obtained from CD8+ T cells sorted from blood. The source is a woman between 18 and 30 years old in good health. CDR3 DNA sequence: TGTGCCAGCAGCCAGGAAGCTGAGGGGGTGGCCTACAATGAGCAGTTCTTC. Translating gives CASSQEAEGVAYNEQFF.